This T cell receptor (beta chain) was documented in a study of identical twins. The CDR3 covers 14 residues. The V and J ends lost 6 bases and 4 bases respectively, with 15 bases between them. Healthy Caucasians made up all donors. In regard to this clonotype: What it binds is unknown.

TCRdb re-called the 5' RACE reads with MiXCR, one entry per CDR3 protein. The table shows roughly 540,000 distinct CDR3 sequences, with around 20% occurring only once. Study conclusions and caveats: Twins shared out-of-frame alpha sequences with excess low generation probability.

In addition, the sample was reused for a study of T cells expressing NK-cell markers. That source adds: Investigators obtained TCR beta repertoires from sorted CD3+CD56+NKG2C+, CD3+CD56+NKG2C- and CD3+CD56-NKG2C+ T cells. What restricted sorting to alpha-beta TCR T cells in several experiments was an anti-gamma-delta TCR antibody.

This sequence was found in a woman between 18 and 29 years old in good health. The sequenced sample consisted of CD4+ T cells sorted from blood. The chain joins TRBV12-3 or TRBV12-4 to TRBJ1-2; a possible D gene is TRBD1 (6 bases). CDR3 in amino acids: CASREQGNSYGYTF. CDR3 in DNA: TGTGCCAGCAGGGAACAGGGAAATAGCTATGGCTACACCTTC.